This T cell receptor (beta chain) was obtained from a study of radiotherapy plus CTLA-4 blockade in lung cancer. The wider study: An objective response was seen in roughly a sixth of patients, and disease control in around 31%. Points from the study as a whole: In blood, TCR clones derived from the tumor expanded after radiotherapy plus ipilimumab.

Comments on this clone: Its target is unknown.

Focal radiation was given together with CTLA-4 blockade (ipilimumab) to patients with chemo-refractory metastatic non-small-cell lung cancer. Sequencing used immunoSEQ multiplex PCR; TCRdb keeps in-frame clones, though not all of them. The data contain approximately 98,000 clones, approximately 78% of them singletons. This CDR3 spans 14 amino acids. Germline values: CDR1 MNHEY, CDR2 SVGAGI. V was pared by 5 bases and J by 1 base, with 12 bases between. This receptor was identified in a human donor with non-small cell lung cancer who had a partial response to radiotherapy plus ipilimumab. Sequenced here: peripheral blood, sampled from a patient treated with radiotherapy plus ipilimumab. V gene TRBV6-5 combines with J gene TRBJ2-7; unclear D gene. The CDR3 DNA follows: TGTGCCAGCAGTGATCCTGGCAATTCCTACGAGCAGTACTTC. It is translated as CASSDPGNSYEQYF.